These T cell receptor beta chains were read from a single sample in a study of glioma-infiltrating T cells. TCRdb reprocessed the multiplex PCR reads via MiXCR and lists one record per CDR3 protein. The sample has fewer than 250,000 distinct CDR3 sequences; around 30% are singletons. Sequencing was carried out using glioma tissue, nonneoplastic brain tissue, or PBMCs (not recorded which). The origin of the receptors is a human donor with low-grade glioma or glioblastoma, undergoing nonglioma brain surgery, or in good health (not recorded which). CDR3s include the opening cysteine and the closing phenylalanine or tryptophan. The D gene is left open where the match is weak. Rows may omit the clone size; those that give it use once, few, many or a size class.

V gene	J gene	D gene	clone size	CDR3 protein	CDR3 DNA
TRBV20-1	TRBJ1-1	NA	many	CSARPPGGPSTEAFF	TGCAGTGCTAGACCACCCGGAGGGCCGTCCACTGAAGCTTTCTTT
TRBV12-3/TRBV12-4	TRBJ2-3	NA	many	CASIMTDITTDTQYF	TGTGCCAGCATTATGACTGACATCACCACAGATACGCAGTATTTT
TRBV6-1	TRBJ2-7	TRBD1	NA	CASRPTGESYEQYF	TGTGCCAGCAGGCCAACAGGGGAGTCCTACGAGCAGTACTTC
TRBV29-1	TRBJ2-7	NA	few	CSVVPLSSYEQYF	TGCAGCGTTGTACCCCTAAGCTCCTACGAGCAGTACTTC
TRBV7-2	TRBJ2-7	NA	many	CASSFYRGSEQYF	TGTGCCAGCAGCTTCTATCGGGGCTCCGAGCAGTACTTC
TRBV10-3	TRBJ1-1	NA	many	CAISDPVAGNTEAFF	TGTGCCATCAGTGATCCAGTGGCAGGCAACACTGAAGCTTTCTTT
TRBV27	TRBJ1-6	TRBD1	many	CASSRQGFVDSPLHF	TGTGCCAGCAGTCGACAGGGCTTCGTTGATTCACCCCTCCACTTT
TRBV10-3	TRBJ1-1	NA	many	CAISYNENTEAFF	TGTGCCATCAGCTACAACGAGAACACTGAAGCTTTCTTT
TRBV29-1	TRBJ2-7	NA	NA	CSVAPTGGYEQYF	TGCAGCGTTGCCCCCACCGGTGGCTACGAGCAGTACTTC
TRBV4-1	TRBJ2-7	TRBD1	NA	CASSRAPGQGAYEQYF	TGCGCCAGCAGCCGAGCTCCGGGACAGGGGGCTTACGAGCAGTACTTC
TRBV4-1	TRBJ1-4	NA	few	CASSQVGVGRKLFF	TGCGCCAGCAGTCAAGTAGGTGTGGGGCGAAAACTGTTTTTT
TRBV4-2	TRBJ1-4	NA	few	CASSQEGGGGSEKLFF	TGTGCCAGCAGCCAAGAGGGCGGGGGCGGTAGCGAAAAACTGTTTTTT
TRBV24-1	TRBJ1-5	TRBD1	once	CTTSDCRQGPFEPQHF	TGTACCACCAGTGATTGTAGACAGGGACCTTTCGAGCCCCAGCATTTT
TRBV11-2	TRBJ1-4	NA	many	CASSADIEKLFF	TGTGCCAGCAGCGCTGATATTGAAAAACTGTTTTTT
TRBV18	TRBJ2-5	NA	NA	CASSPNGNQETQYF	TGTGCCAGCTCACCAAACGGGAACCAAGAGACCCAGTACTTC
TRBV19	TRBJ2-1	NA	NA	CASSIKREGHEQFF	TGTGCCAGTAGTATCAAGAGGGAAGGCCATGAGCAGTTCTTC
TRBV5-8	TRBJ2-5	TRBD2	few	CASSLARTGGGETQYF	TGTGCCAGCAGCTTGGCCCGGACGGGAGGTGGGGAGACCCAGTACTTC
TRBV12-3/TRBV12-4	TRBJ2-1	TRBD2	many	CASRPGLLNEQFF	TGTGCCAGCAGACCGGGACTACTGAATGAGCAGTTCTTC
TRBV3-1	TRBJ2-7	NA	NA	CASSQEGGMAYEQYF	TGTGCCAGCAGCCAAGAGGGGGGCATGGCCTACGAGCAGTACTTC
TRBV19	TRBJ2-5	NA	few	CASSMVVQETQYF	TGTGCCAGTAGTATGGTCGTACAAGAGACCCAGTACTTC
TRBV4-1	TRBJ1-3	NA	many	CASSQDGGSGNTIYF	TGCGCCAGCAGCCAAGATGGGGGGTCTGGAAACACCATATATTTT
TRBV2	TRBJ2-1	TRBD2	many	CASKLAGLNEQFF	TGTGCCAGCAAACTAGCGGGCCTCAATGAGCAGTTCTTC
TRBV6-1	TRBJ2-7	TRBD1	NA	CASSPPGQGAQYEQYF	TGTGCCAGCAGTCCCCCGGGACAGGGGGCACAGTACGAGCAGTACTTC
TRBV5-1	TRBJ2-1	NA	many	CASSLLQLSSYNEQFF	TGCGCCAGCAGCTTGTTACAGCTGAGCTCCTACAATGAGCAGTTCTTC
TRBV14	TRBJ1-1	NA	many	CASSQKRNQGYTEAFF	TGTGCCAGCAGCCAAAAAAGGAATCAGGGGTACACTGAAGCTTTCTTT
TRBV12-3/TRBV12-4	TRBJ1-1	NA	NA	CASSLDTGTRGTEAFF	TGTGCCAGCAGTTTAGACACCGGGACAAGGGGCACTGAAGCTTTCTTT
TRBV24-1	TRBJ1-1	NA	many	CATSDRMNTEAFF	TGTGCCACCAGTGACAGGATGAACACTGAAGCTTTCTTT
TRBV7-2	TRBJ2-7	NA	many	CASSPGPSSYEQYF	TGTGCCAGCAGCCCCGGACCTAGCTCCTACGAGCAGTACTTC
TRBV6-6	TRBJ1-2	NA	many	CASSYSIVSYGYTF	TGTGCCAGCAGTTACTCGATCGTTTCCTATGGCTACACCTTC
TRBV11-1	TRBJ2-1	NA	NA	CASSLVGFEQFF	TGTGCCAGCAGCTTAGTAGGGTTTGAGCAGTTCTTC
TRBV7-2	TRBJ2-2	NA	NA	CASSPNPTGELFF	TGTGCCAGCAGCCCAAACCCCACCGGGGAGCTGTTTTTT
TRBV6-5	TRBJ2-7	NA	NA	CASSEPGAPYEQYF	TGTGCCAGCAGTGAGCCGGGAGCACCCTACGAGCAGTACTTC
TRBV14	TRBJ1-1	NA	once	CASIQGPNTEAFF	TGTGCCAGCATCCAAGGCCCGAACACTGAAGCTTTCTTT